These 25 T cell receptor beta chains were sequenced from one sample in a study of CD8 T cells in ankylosing spondylitis. TCRdb fed the 5' RACE reads into MiXCR, producing one record per CDR3 protein. Of about 190,000 distinct CDR3 sequences detected, approximately 13% appear once; the ten largest clones hold about 11%. Sequencing was performed on blood, either unsorted or a sorted T cell fraction (not recorded which). These receptors were collected from a female donor with ankylosing spondylitis or in good health (not recorded which).

This clonotype was counted at least ten times. The CDR3 region is CATTGDTGELFF. The DNA for the CDR3 is TGTGCCACCACTGGGGACACCGGGGAGCTGTTTTTT. The rearrangement joins TRBV24-1 to TRBJ2-2; unclear D gene. Between the trimmed V and J ends, which lost 8 bases and 3 bases, there was a span of 6 bases. CDR1 and CDR2 from the germline V gene are KGHDR and SFDVKD. The CDR3 loop spans 12 amino acids.

The chain couples TRBV12-5 to TRBJ2-1; D is perhaps TRBD2 (5 bases). Germline V gene data show CDR1 as LGHNT and CDR2 as FRNRAP. This CDR3 is 16 amino acids long. The ends were cut back, 0 bases at V and 6 bases at J, with 15 bases in the middle. CDR3 loop: CASGLVISVEGNEQFF. The CDR3 nucleotides are TGTGCTAGTGGTTTGGTAATTTCAGTTGAGGGCAATGAGCAGTTCTTC.

In this sample, this clonotype turned up many times. The gene calls are TRBV20-1 and TRBJ2-7, with TRBD2 matching over 12 bases. The ends lost 3 bases at V and 5 bases at J; junction bases unmatched: 2. Germline CDR1 and CDR2: DFQATT and SNEGSKA (reference sequence). This CDR3 has 13 amino acids. The CDR3: CSASRTSGNEQYF. CDR3 sequence (DNA): TGCAGTGCTAGCCGGACTAGCGGGAACGAGCAGTACTTC.

This clonotype was counted at least ten times. The chain is built from TRBV20-1 and TRBJ1-6, with D unclear. The ends were cut back, 4 bases at V and 3 bases at J, with 16 bases in the middle. Germline lookup yields CDR1 DFQATT and CDR2 SNEGSKA (reference sequence). The CDR3 is made up of 16 amino acids. Here the CDR3 reads CSANLLAGGYNSPLHF. CDR3 bases: TGCAGTGCTAACCTGCTTGCCGGAGGCTATAATTCACCCCTCCACTTT.

This sequence joins TRBV21-1 and TRBJ2-3. TRBV21-1 has pseudogene status. This CDR3 region has 9 residues. The CDR3 DNA reads TGTGCCAGGGAGTATACGCAGTATTTT. This codes for CAREYTQYF.

This clonotype has at least ten counts. V and J are TRBV7-2 and TRBJ1-5; 8 nucleotides match TRBD1. The V and J ends lost 5 bases and 9 bases, in that order; junction bases with no gene match: 3. Germline assignment: CDR1 SGHTA and CDR2 FQGNSA. This CDR3 region has 12 residues. The CDR3 DNA sequence: TGTGCCAGCAGCCCCGACAGGGGGCCCCAGCATTTT. Its translation is CASSPDRGPQHF. Drawing the rest from reference TRBV7-2 and TRBJ1-5, the complete variable domain is GAGVSQSPSNKVTEKGKDVELRCDPISGHTALYWYRQSLGQGLEFLIYFQGNSAPDKSGLPSDRFSAERTGGSVSTLTIQRTQQEDSAVYLCASSPDRGPQHFGDGTRLSIL.

The chain carries TRBV7-3 and TRBJ1-1; D may be TRBD1 (6 bases). Trimming removed 1 base from V and 0 bases from J, with 18 bases in between. Germline V gives CDR1 SGHTA, CDR2 FQGTGA. The CDR3 spans 18 residues. CDR3 amino acids: CASSLIPMGAVMNTEAFF. The CDR3 coding sequence is TGTGCCAGCAGCTTAATTCCTATGGGGGCAGTTATGAACACTGAAGCTTTCTTT.

This clonotype was recorded at least ten times. The V gene is TRBV4-2, the J gene TRBJ2-1; possible D gene TRBD1, 5 bases. The CDR3 contains 16 residues. The V gene's germline CDR1 is LGHNA and CDR2 YNFKEQ. V dropped 0 bases and J dropped 0 bases, with 9 bases sitting between them. In DNA, the CDR3 is TGTGCCAGCAGCCAAGATCCTGGGGCCTCCTACAATGAGCAGTTCTTC. It encodes CASSQDPGASYNEQFF.

This clonotype was picked up many times. This CDR3 is CASSLEQGGTSGRGEQFF. CDR3 nucleotide sequence: TGTGCCAGCAGCTTAGAGCAAGGGGGGACTAGCGGGAGAGGTGAGCAGTTCTTC. The gene calls are TRBV11-2 and TRBJ2-1; 14 bases are shared with TRBD2. CDR1 and CDR2 (germline): SGHAT, FQNNGV. The CDR3 covers 18 residues. Trimming removed 0 bases from V and 9 bases from J; junction bases left unmatched: 10.

The genes are TRBV28 and TRBJ2-7; no firm D call. Between the trimmed V and J ends, which lost 5 bases and 1 base, there was a span of 9 bases. Germline CDR1 MDHEN, CDR2 SYDVKM. The CDR3 is made up of 13 amino acids. The CDR3 is CASSRQPSYEQYF. CDR3 nucleotides: TGTGCCAGCAGTCGTCAGCCATCCTACGAGCAGTACTTC.

V gene TRBV10-3 combines with J gene TRBJ2-3; D call uncertain. The CDR3 sequence is 19 residues long. Trimming removed 5 bases from V and 0 bases from J, with 24 bases in between. Germline CDR1 and CDR2: ENHRY and SYGVKD. CDR3 sequence: CAISSLGLGFWPSTDTQYF. CDR3 DNA sequence: TGTGCCATCAGTTCCTTGGGTCTTGGGTTTTGGCCTAGCACAGATACGCAGTATTTT.

Ten or more counts support this clonotype. CDR3 sequence (DNA): TGCAGTGCTAGACGGGGGCAAGGTGGCTACACCTTC. It translates to CSARRGQGGYTF. This chain uses TRBV20-1 with TRBJ1-2, with D maybe TRBD1 (6 bases). V was pared by 2 bases and J by 7 bases, with 11 bases between. This CDR3 has 12 amino acids. The germline V gene has CDR1 DFQATT and CDR2 SNEGSKA (reference sequence).

This clonotype was seen many times. At one boundary the junction diverges from the germline segment, which might be a read error. V usage is TRBV20-1 and J usage is TRBJ2-1, with D maybe TRBD2 (6 bases). This CDR3 comprises 16 residues. Germline V gives CDR1 DFQATT, CDR2 SNEGSKA (reference sequence). CDR3 sequence (DNA): TGCAGTGCTAGAGTAGGTCCGAGCGGGTTTTACACTGAGCAGTTCTTC. Translating it yields CSARVGPSGFYTEQFF.

J is TRBJ1-1 and V is TRBV9, with D hard to call. Deletions cut 3 bases from V and 3 bases from J, with 6 bases between. CDR1 is SGDLS and CDR2 is YYNGEE in the germline V gene. The CDR3 consists of 12 residues. The CDR3 nucleotides are TGTGCCAGCAGCGGGGAGGACACTGAAGCTTTCTTT. Translating it yields CASSGEDTEAFF.

The gene calls are TRBV7-2 and TRBJ1-2, with D maybe TRBD1 (5 bases). Trimming took off 2 bases at V and 7 bases at J, with 11 bases between the two ends. The CDR3 has 13 amino acids. Germline values: CDR1 SGHTA, CDR2 FQGNSA. The CDR3 bases are TGTGCCAGCAGCTTACACCCAGGGTTTGGCTACACCTTC. Translating it yields CASSLHPGFGYTF.

This clonotype was detected only a few times. The chain joins TRBV12-3 or TRBV12-4 to TRBJ1-4; D perhaps matches TRBD1 (5 bases). The CDR3 runs 15 residues. Trimming stripped 1 base from V and 5 bases from J, with 11 bases between. The chain's CDR3 is CASSLGGTGNEKLFF. Here the CDR3 DNA reads TGTGCCAGCAGTTTAGGGGGGACGGGGAATGAAAAACTGTTTTTT.

This clonotype was counted a few times. V gene TRBV20-1 combines with J gene TRBJ2-7, with TRBD2 identical over 11 bases. Germline V gives CDR1 DFQATT, CDR2 SNEGSKA (reference sequence). J gave up 6 bases and V 6 bases, and 10 bases lay outside the gene matches. The CDR3 is 14 residues long. The CDR3: CSATPLAGGFEQYF. The DNA for the CDR3 is TGCAGTGCGACGCCATTAGCGGGAGGGTTCGAGCAGTACTTC.

As regards this clonotype: Given a much more abundant clone one base away, this may be a read error. V and J are TRBV20-1 and TRBJ2-7; TRBD2 matches 14 bases. CDR3 length: 17 amino acids. Germline V lookup: CDR1 DFQATT, CDR2 SNEGSKA (reference sequence). The CDR3 sequence: CSARDLGTSGSRNEQCF. In DNA, the CDR3 is TGCAGTGCTAGAGATCTCGGGACTAGCGGGAGTCGTAACGAGCAGTGCTTC.

The chain couples TRBV5-1 to TRBJ1-1, with a tentative D call TRBD1 (5 bases). The germline V gene has CDR1 SGHRS and CDR2 YFSETQ. Trimming left V 4 bases short and J 1 base short, with 14 bases between. This CDR3 region has 15 residues. CDR3 sequence reads: CASSRVGGGNTEAFF. Written as DNA, the CDR3 is TGCGCCAGCAGCCGGGTCGGTGGGGGGAACACTGAAGCTTTCTTT.

The chain joins TRBV6-1 to TRBJ2-6, with no clear D. The CDR3 spans 13 residues. V was clipped by 11 bases and J by 0 bases, with 8 bases between them. CDR1 and CDR2 (germline): MNHNS, SASEGT. This CDR3 is CAAGDSGANVLTF. CDR3 DNA sequence: TGTGCCGCTGGGGACTCTGGGGCCAACGTCCTGACTTTC.

This clonotype was observed a few times. This sequence joins TRBV7-3 and TRBJ2-3, with 8 bases fitting TRBD2. V lost 5 bases to trimming and J lost 6 bases; unmatched junction nucleotides: 7. The CDR3 loop spans 14 amino acids. Germline assignment: CDR1 SGHTA and CDR2 FQGTGA. The CDR3 sequence: CASSAGTRWDTQYF. The CDR3 nucleotides read TGTGCCAGCAGCGCCGGGACTAGGTGGGATACGCAGTATTTT.

The chain uses TRBV3-1 and TRBJ1-1; no clear D gene. This CDR3 spans 13 amino acids. Germline-derived CDR1 and CDR2 are LGHDT and YNNKEL (reference sequence). Trimming took 0 bases from V and 10 from J, leaving 12 bases between them. In nucleotides, the CDR3 is TGTGCCAGCAGCCAAGATCGAAGGGTCCCAGCTTTCTTT. Its protein is CASSQDRRVPAFF.

This clonotype was seen at least ten times. The CDR3 loop is CASSRFRDQPQHF. The CDR3, as DNA: TGTGCCAGCAGTCGCTTCAGGGATCAGCCCCAGCATTTT. V and J are TRBV12-3 or TRBV12-4 and TRBJ1-5; D may be TRBD1 (5 bases). Trimming stripped 5 bases from V and 5 bases from J, with 10 bases between. The CDR3 is made up of 13 amino acids.

The table lists this clonotype with a few counts. This chain links TRBV9 with TRBJ1-6; weak D call: TRBD1 (5 bases). The CDR3 has 16 residues. Germline loops: CDR1 SGDLS, CDR2 YYNGEE. V was pared by 3 bases and J by 0 bases, with 10 bases between. CDR3 DNA sequence: TGTGCCAGCAGCGCCGGGGGGAGCTCCTATAATTCACCCCTCCACTTT. Translated: CASSAGGSSYNSPLHF.

This clonotype was counted at least ten times. The chain is built from TRBV20-1 and TRBJ2-3; 8 bases align to TRBD2. The CDR3 extends over 17 amino acids. Trimming took 1 base from V and 1 from J; bases not matched to a gene: 10. Germline-derived CDR1 and CDR2 are DFQATT and SNEGSKA (reference sequence). CDR3 nucleotide sequence: TGCAGTGCTAGAGGAAGGTCCGGGAGGGCCGGCACAGATACGCAGTATTTT. Encoded protein: CSARGRSGRAGTDTQYF.